Listed below are T cell receptor beta chains from one sample, sequenced in a study of beta chain features in type 1 diabetes. Clones were sequenced by immunoSEQ multiplex PCR, and TCRdb holds only the in-frame ones, with some missing. The data show around 360,000 clones, 10% to 15% seen once. Sequencing was performed on naive CD4+ T cells from blood. The receptor set was obtained from a young woman with type 1 diabetes. Both conserved end residues are trimmed from each CDR3. A D gene is named only where the DNA matches it firmly. Only some rows state a clone size, as once, few, many or a class for expanded clones.

j_call v_call d_call clone_size cdr3_aa
TRBJ1-1 TRBV4-3 NA few ASSQAQGRTEAF
TRBJ1-2 TRBV14 NA NA ASSQAGVDYGYT
TRBJ2-7 TRBV6-6 TRBD2 few ASLRGLAGGPGEQY
TRBJ2-5 TRBV11-3 TRBD2 NA ASSVIAGGHGETQY
TRBJ2-5 TRBV19 NA NA ASSMRQGKMTQY
TRBJ2-3 TRBV20-1 NA once SARDRGPQY
TRBJ2-7 TRBV28 NA few ASSPFSLGGTSYEQY
TRBJ2-3 TRBV19 NA NA ASSIDRVGDTQY
TRBJ1-2 TRBV15 NA NA ATSRDQRGWYT
TRBJ1-3 TRBV9 TRBD1 few ASSVGDSFGNTIY
TRBJ2-7 TRBV6-5 NA few ASKGGTVEQY
TRBJ2-3 TRBV5-1 TRBD1 few ASSADRGREY
TRBJ1-3 TRBV18 NA NA ASSPPRSFENTIY
TRBJ2-3 TRBV21-1 NA few ARKTTSGADTQY
TRBJ1-2 TRBV29-1 TRBD1 NA SGGQGVAGYT
TRBJ2-7 TRBV28 TRBD2 NA ASSPAGGEVLYEQY
TRBJ2-3 TRBV28 TRBD1 NA ASSLGADRVTDTQY
NA TRBV29-1 NA few SVAGGGYEQY
TRBJ2-7 TRBV5-6 TRBD2 NA ASSTGLVHEQY
TRBJ1-2 TRBV18 TRBD1 few ASSPGTGENYGYT
TRBJ1-2 TRBV4-1 TRBD1 NA ASSQLTGDGAYGYT
NA TRBV4-1 NA few ASSHPMRSYEQY
TRBJ2-5 TRBV6-5 NA NA ARVTQETQY
TRBJ1-1 TRBV30 NA few AWSYAAGNTEAF
TRBJ2-5 TRBV4-3 NA NA ASSQDRSEETQY
TRBJ2-7 TRBV18 NA NA ASSPGGAEQY
TRBJ2-7 TRBV9 TRBD1 few ASSRLEGASYEQY
TRBJ2-7 TRBV29-1 NA NA SGSGFGGEQY
TRBJ2-1 TRBV7-2 TRBD1 few ASSFGTANNEQF
TRBJ2-2 TRBV19 TRBD1 few ASRGTGATGELF
TRBJ1-4 TRBV11-2 NA NA ASSLGLEKLF
TRBJ2-7 TRBV10-3 NA NA AIRGDIPYEQY
TRBJ1-3 TRBV5-1 TRBD1 NA ASSLQGSSGNTIY
TRBJ2-5 TRBV7-2 TRBD2 few ASSAGTRETQY
TRBJ2-7 TRBV2 TRBD2 NA ASRLEGLAGNEQY
TRBJ2-3 TRBV30 NA NA AWMALPRADTQY
TRBJ1-1 TRBV7-6 NA NA ASSRTGTTEAF
TRBJ1-1 TRBV30 NA NA AWSLGLMNTEAF
TRBJ2-7 TRBV7-2 NA NA ASSLPKATKQY